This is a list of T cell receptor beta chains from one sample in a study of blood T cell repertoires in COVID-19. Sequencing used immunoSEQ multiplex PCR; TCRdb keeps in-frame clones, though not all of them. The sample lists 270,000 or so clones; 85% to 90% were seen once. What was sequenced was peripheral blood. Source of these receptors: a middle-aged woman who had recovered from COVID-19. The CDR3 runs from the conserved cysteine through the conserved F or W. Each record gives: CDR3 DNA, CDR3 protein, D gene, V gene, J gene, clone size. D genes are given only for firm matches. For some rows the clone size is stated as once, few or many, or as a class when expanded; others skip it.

CDR3nt: TGTGCCAGCAGCGTCTTGGGGGGTACGTTGGCCGGGGAGCTGTTTTTT
CDR3aa: CASSVLGGTLAGELFF
d_gene: .
v_gene: TRBV11-2
j_gene: TRBJ2-2
abundance: .

CDR3nt: TGCGCCAGCAGCTCTGAAACAGGGGATACTAACTATGGCTACACCTTC
CDR3aa: CASSSETGDTNYGYTF
d_gene: TRBD1
v_gene: TRBV5-1
j_gene: TRBJ1-2
abundance: .

CDR3nt: TGTGCCAGCAGTGCGGTTCAGGGGTCCACAACTAATGAAAAACTGTTTTTT
CDR3aa: CASSAVQGSTTNEKLFF
d_gene: .
v_gene: TRBV25-1
j_gene: TRBJ1-4
abundance: .

CDR3nt: TGTGCCAGTAGTATTAGTCAGAACACTGAAGCTTTCTTT
CDR3aa: CASSISQNTEAFF
d_gene: .
v_gene: TRBV19
j_gene: TRBJ1-1
abundance: many

CDR3nt: TGCGCCAGCAGCGCCTTGCTAGCGGGCGACAAAAATGAGCAGTTCTTC
CDR3aa: CASSALLAGDKNEQFF
d_gene: TRBD2
v_gene: TRBV10-1
j_gene: TRBJ2-1
abundance: .

CDR3nt: TGTGCCAGCAGCTTAGATTTTTCGCAGCCCCAGCATTTT
CDR3aa: CASSLDFSQPQHF
d_gene: .
v_gene: TRBV11-3
j_gene: TRBJ1-5
abundance: .

CDR3nt: TGTGCCAGCAGTATAACTAGCGGGGGGTTCCTCTCCTACAATGAGCAGTTCTTC
CDR3aa: CASSITSGGFLSYNEQFF
d_gene: TRBD2
v_gene: TRBV27
j_gene: TRBJ2-1
abundance: .

CDR3nt: TGTGCCAGGACAGGGGGTTCGTGCAATCAGCCCCAGCATTTT
CDR3aa: CARTGGSCNQPQHF
d_gene: TRBD1
v_gene: TRBV27
j_gene: TRBJ1-5
abundance: .

CDR3nt: TGTGCCAGCAGCCCTTTTAGACACCGCCTGGGCAATGAGCAGTTCTTC
CDR3aa: CASSPFRHRLGNEQFF
d_gene: .
v_gene: TRBV28
j_gene: TRBJ2-1
abundance: once

CDR3nt: TGTGCCAGCATGGCGGTATCATCTGAAGCTTTCTTT
CDR3aa: CASMAVSSEAFF
d_gene: .
v_gene: TRBV6-4
j_gene: TRBJ1-1
abundance: .

CDR3nt: TGTGCCAGCATGTTCACAGGGCTTGGGACTGAAGCTTTCTTT
CDR3aa: CASMFTGLGTEAFF
d_gene: .
v_gene: TRBV6-5
j_gene: TRBJ1-1
abundance: .

CDR3nt: TGTGCCAGCAGGGGCAGGGGGCTTCCTGAAGCTTTCTTT
CDR3aa: CASRGRGLPEAFF
d_gene: TRBD1
v_gene: TRBV3-1/TRBV3-2
j_gene: TRBJ1-1
abundance: .

CDR3nt: TGTGCCAGCAGCCAAGCCCGGACTAGCGGGATCTACCACCCCTCCTACAATGAGCAGTTCTTC
CDR3aa: CASSQARTSGIYHPSYNEQFF
d_gene: TRBD2
v_gene: TRBV3-1/TRBV3-2
j_gene: TRBJ2-1
abundance: .

CDR3nt: TGTGCCAGCAGTTTCCCAGCGGGGACTGAGCAGTTCTTC
CDR3aa: CASSFPAGTEQFF
d_gene: TRBD2
v_gene: TRBV6-2/TRBV6-3
j_gene: TRBJ2-1
abundance: .

CDR3nt: TGTGCCTGGAGTGTAGCGGGGCAGACCCAGTACTTC
CDR3aa: CAWSVAGQTQYF
d_gene: TRBD2
v_gene: TRBV30
j_gene: TRBJ2-5
abundance: .

CDR3nt: TGTGCCAGCAGCCAAAAACTGAATGAAAAACTGTTTTTT
CDR3aa: CASSQKLNEKLFF
d_gene: .
v_gene: TRBV5-4
j_gene: TRBJ1-4
abundance: .

CDR3nt: TGCAGCGTCGGGGATGGGGGGGACACTGAAGCTTTCTTT
CDR3aa: CSVGDGGDTEAFF
d_gene: .
v_gene: TRBV29-1
j_gene: TRBJ1-1
abundance: .

CDR3nt: TGCGCCAGCAGCCCCGGGACACATGCTGATCAGCCCCAGCATTTT
CDR3aa: CASSPGTHADQPQHF
d_gene: .
v_gene: TRBV5-1
j_gene: TRBJ1-5
abundance: .

CDR3nt: TGCGCCAGCAGTGAGGCAGGGGTTCGGCAACAAGCTTTCTTT
CDR3aa: CASSEAGVRQQAFF
d_gene: .
v_gene: TRBV10-2
j_gene: TRBJ1-1
abundance: .